Following are 28 T cell receptor beta chains from one sample sequenced in a study of shared T cell receptors in the human thymus. Some clones are missing from TCRdb's copy, which holds only in-frame ones; the method was immunoSEQ multiplex PCR. The data hold about 730,000 clones, with around 85% observed a single time. The same sample was also studied in work on human thymus T cells.

Source material: thymocytes. The receptor set was obtained from a girl less than two years old with a congenital heart defect.

This clone was picked up one time. The chain employs TRBV19 and TRBJ2-7; TRBD1 aligns across 10 bases. V was clipped by 6 bases and J by 5 bases; unmatched bases: 4. Germline V gene data show CDR1 as LNHDA and CDR2 as SQIVND (reference sequence). The CDR3 spans 13 residues. CDR3 nucleotide sequence: TGTGCCAGTAGGGGGACAGGGGTTAACGAGCAGTACTTC. It encodes CASRGTGVNEQYF.

The chain has TRBV7-6 and TRBJ2-1, with 8 bases identical to TRBD2. Losses at the gene ends were 5 bases for V and 6 bases for J; bases not matched to a gene: 9. Looked up from germline, CDR1 is SGHVS and CDR2 is FNYEAQ. The CDR3 sequence is 15 residues long. CDR3 DNA: TGTGCCAGCAGCACCCGACTAGCGCCGCGCAATGAGCAGTTCTTC. It encodes CASSTRLAPRNEQFF. Drawing the rest from reference TRBV7-6 and TRBJ2-1, the complete variable domain is GAGVSQSPRYKVTKRGQDVALRCDPISGHVSLYWYRQALGQGPEFLTYFNYEAQQDKSGLPNDRFSAERPEGSISTLTIQRTEQRDSAMYRCASSTRLAPRNEQFFGPGTRLTVL.

J is TRBJ2-1 and V is TRBV4-1; 8 nucleotides agree with TRBD1. This CDR3 spans 16 amino acids. The V gene end was trimmed by 4 bases and the J gene end by 3 bases; junction bases not matched to a gene: 8. The germline V gene has CDR1 MGHRA and CDR2 YSYEKL. CDR3 protein: CASSPGQGARYNEQFF. Here the CDR3 DNA reads TGCGCCAGCAGCCCAGGACAGGGCGCCCGCTACAATGAGCAGTTCTTC.

The rearrangement links TRBV2 to TRBJ1-1; D uncertain. The CDR3 has 11 amino acids. Looked up from germline, CDR1 is SNHLY and CDR2 is FYNNEI. Trimming stripped 11 bases from V and 2 bases from J, with 9 bases between. The CDR3 bases are TGTGCCGGCAACAGCAACACTGAAGCTTTCTTT. As protein: CAGNSNTEAFF.

This clone turned up a few times. The chain has TRBV5-1 and TRBJ1-4; no definite D call. The CDR3 sequence is 14 residues long. The V end was cut by 6 bases, the J end by 5 bases, with 14 bases between. Germline CDR1 is SGHRS and CDR2 is YFSETQ. Here the CDR3 reads CASNSGEWNEKLFF. The CDR3 DNA reads as TGCGCCAGCAACTCCGGGGAGTGGAATGAAAAACTGTTTTTT.

This clone is a singleton in its sample. V gene TRBV6-5 combines with J gene TRBJ1-2, with D perhaps TRBD1 (5 bases). The V gene lost 2 bases and the J gene lost 6 bases, with 16 bases spanning the gap. The CDR3 covers 15 residues. Germline V gene lookup returns CDR1 MNHEY and CDR2 SVGAGI. The CDR3 loop is CASSYRTGQRDGYTF. In DNA, the CDR3 is TGTGCCAGCAGTTACCGTACAGGCCAACGAGATGGCTACACCTTC.

The genes are TRBV7-2 and TRBJ2-7, with TRBD1 as a possible D gene (5 bases). CDR1 is SGHTA, CDR2 FQGNSA, per germline. CDR3 length: 16 amino acids. Trimming removed 2 bases from V and 2 bases from J, with 16 bases in between. In DNA form, the CDR3 reads TGTGCCAGCAGCTTAAGACAGAAACCACGGACCTACGAGCAGTACTTC. Its translation: CASSLRQKPRTYEQYF.

J is TRBJ1-2 and V is TRBV4-3; 7 bases fit TRBD1. Germline CDR1 and CDR2: LGHNA and YSLEER. The CDR3 is made up of 13 amino acids. Unmatched junction bases numbered 6, after V lost 1 base and J lost 10 bases. The CDR3 reads CASSQARGAFYTF. The CDR3 DNA follows: TGCGCCAGCAGCCAAGCCAGGGGGGCGTTCTACACCTTC.

There are a few counts of this clone. V and J are TRBV28 and TRBJ2-7; 7 bases agree with TRBD2. The CDR3 is 18 amino acids. V dropped 5 bases and J dropped 2; count of bases not matched to a gene: 18. CDR1 and CDR2 (germline): MDHEN, SYDVKM. The CDR3 coding sequence is TGTGCCAGCAGTCCGAAAGGCCAACTAGCGAGTGGGACCTACGAGCAGTACTTC. Its protein is CASSPKGQLASGTYEQYF.

The chain has TRBV2 and TRBJ1-1, with 10 bases lining up with TRBD1. Trimming cost V 7 bases and J 6 bases; bases outside gene matches: 11. Germline CDR1 reads SNHLY; CDR2 reads FYNNEI. The CDR3 runs to 15 residues. CDR3 nucleotides: TGTGCCAGCACCAGACAGGGGGCGCGTAGTCCTGAAGCTTTCTTT. It specifies CASTRQGARSPEAFF.

This chain's CDR3 is CASSFQGGNNSPLHF. CDR3 in DNA: TGCGCCAGCAGCTTTCAGGGGGGAAATAATTCACCCCTCCACTTT. V and J are TRBV5-1 and TRBJ1-6, with 7 positions matching TRBD1. CDR3 length: 15 residues. V trimming: 2 bases; J trimming: 5 bases; junction bases outside the gene matches: 4. Germline-derived CDR1 and CDR2 are SGHRS and YFSETQ.

In DNA, the CDR3 is TGTGCCAGCAACCGACACGTCTATGGCTACACCTTC. Translation gives CASNRHVYGYTF. The chain combines TRBV6-1 with TRBJ1-2, with D uncertain. The V gene lost 7 bases and the J gene lost 4 bases, with 10 bases spanning the gap. The CDR3 has 12 amino acids. The germline CDR1 and CDR2 sequences are MNHNS and SASEGT.

The V gene is TRBV29-1, the J gene TRBJ1-1; D is ambiguous. The germline V gene encodes CDR1 SQVTM and CDR2 ANQGSEA. The CDR3 consists of 14 residues. V dropped 7 bases and J dropped 0 bases, with 15 bases sitting between them. In DNA form, the CDR3 reads TGCAGCGCCTCGACGCGGCGGATGAACACTGAAGCTTTCTTT. Translation gives CSASTRRMNTEAFF. Combining the CDR3 with reference TRBV29-1 and TRBJ1-1 gives the whole variable domain SAVISQKPSRDICQRGTSLTIQCQVDSQVTMMFWYRQQPGQSLTLIATANQGSEATYESGFVIDKFPISRPNLTFSTLTVSNMSPEDSSIYLCSASTRRMNTEAFFGQGTRLTVV.

For this clone: One end of the junction fails to match germline, which may point to a read error. The V and J genes are TRBV5-1 and TRBJ2-3, with 11 bases aligning to TRBD2. CDR1 SGHRS and CDR2 YFSETQ come from the germline V gene. The CDR3 is made up of 13 amino acids. Here the CDR3 reads CASSLVVAGGRCF. CDR3 DNA: TGCGCCAGCAGCTTGGTGGTAGCGGGGGGGCGGTGTTTT.

This clone is a singleton in its sample. V and J are TRBV15 and TRBJ1-6; D perhaps matches TRBD1 (5 bases). The CDR3 has 15 residues. V shed 5 bases and J shed 9 bases, with 17 bases lying between them. CDR1 is LNHNV and CDR2 is YYDKDF in the germline V gene (reference sequence). CDR3 bases: TGTGCCACCAGCCCTCGACAGTTCGACGGTTCACCCCTCCACTTT. Amino acids: CATSPRQFDGSPLHF.

This rearrangement joins TRBV10-3 to TRBJ1-3; 9 bases map to TRBD1. The CDR3 totals 19 residues. Germline values: CDR1 ENHRY, CDR2 SYGVKD. With V trimmed by 10 bases and J by 1 base, 20 bases remained unmatched. CDR3 nucleotides: TGTGCCACCGGGCGACTAGGGACAGGGAGTCCTCTTTCTGGAAACACCATATATTTT. This gives the protein CATGRLGTGSPLSGNTIYF.

The rearrangement joins TRBV4-1 to TRBJ1-1; D call uncertain. In germline, CDR1 is MGHRA, CDR2 YSYEKL. With 3 bases removed from V and 7 bases from J, the gap between germline ends came to 9 bases. The CDR3 is 12 residues long. CDR3 in DNA: TGCGCCAGCAGCCACTATGATGGTGAAGCTTTCTTT. Amino acid sequence: CASSHYDGEAFF.

There are a few counts of this clone. The chain combines TRBV6-6 with TRBJ2-1; no reliable D call. Germline V CDR1 and CDR2: MNHNY, SVGAGI (reference sequence). This CDR3 region has 13 residues. V lost 11 bases to trimming and J lost 3 bases, with 14 bases between them. The CDR3: CARVLVNYNEQFF. CDR3 nucleotide sequence: TGTGCCCGCGTCCTGGTGAACTACAATGAGCAGTTCTTC.

The chain carries TRBV28 and TRBJ1-5; TRBD1 might be the D (6 bases). V was trimmed by 5 bases and J by 0 bases, leaving 17 bases between them. Germline assignment: CDR1 MDHEN and CDR2 SYDVKM. This CDR3 has 17 residues. The CDR3 DNA reads as TGTGCCAGCAGTGGACCGGGACATAACTATAGCAATCAGCCCCAGCATTTT. It is translated as CASSGPGHNYSNQPQHF.

The chain carries TRBV30 and TRBJ1-3; D gene ambiguous. CDR3 length equals 14 residues. V lost 3 bases and J 0 bases, leaving 9 bases between the germline ends. CDR1 and CDR2 (germline): GTSNPN, SVGIG (reference sequence). CDR3 bases: TGTGCCTGGAGCCTCAACGGCTCTGGAAACACCATATATTTT. Translated: CAWSLNGSGNTIYF.

In its sample, this clone was seen once. The chain uses TRBV27 and TRBJ2-3; 7 nucleotides match TRBD1. Germline V gene lookup returns CDR1 MNHEY and CDR2 SMNVEV (reference sequence). J lost 1 base, V lost 5 bases, and 0 bases had no gene match. CDR3 length: 13 residues. The CDR3 DNA follows: TGTGCCAGCAGTACAGGGGGCACAGATACGCAGTATTTT. This encodes CASSTGGTDTQYF.

CDR3 DNA sequence: TGTGCCAGCAGCCACTACTGGGTCTACGAGCAGTACTTC. Its translation is CASSHYWVYEQYF. V and J are TRBV5-6 and TRBJ2-7, with no clear D. V dropped 4 bases and J dropped 3 bases, with 11 bases sitting between them. This CDR3 comprises 13 residues. CDR1 and CDR2 from the germline V gene are SGHDT and YYEEEE.

The genes are TRBV5-6 and TRBJ2-5, with TRBD1 as a possible D gene (5 bases). Germline V gene sequence: CDR1 SGHDT, CDR2 YYEEEE. Trimming cost V 6 bases and J 9 bases, with 21 bases left between them. CDR3 length: 14 amino acids. CDR3 in DNA: TGTGCCAGCACCAGGGTGGGCCCAGATTCGTCCCAGTACTTC. It codes for CASTRVGPDSSQYF.

The rearrangement uses TRBV6-1 and TRBJ2-5; D unclear. Germline CDR1 and CDR2: MNHNS and SASEGT. This CDR3 is built from 12 residues. Trimming pared 5 bases from V and 7 bases from J, leaving 11 bases between. The CDR3, as DNA: TGTGCCAGCAGTCAGAGGTCGCGGACCCAGTACTTC. Its protein product is CASSQRSRTQYF.

This rearrangement joins TRBV28 to TRBJ1-2; D is possibly TRBD1 (6 bases). Trimming removed 4 bases from V and 8 bases from J, with 20 bases in between. The CDR3 is 15 amino acids. Germline V gene data show CDR1 as MDHEN and CDR2 as SYDVKM. The DNA for the CDR3 is TGTGCCAGCAGTTCGTGGGGGGAAAGGGGGGGAGGCTACACCTTC. Its protein is CASSSWGERGGGYTF.

This clone has a single count. The V gene is TRBV18, the J gene TRBJ2-1, with 8 bases lining up with TRBD1. V lost 3 bases, J lost 6 bases, and 7 bases stayed unmatched. CDR3 size: 15 residues. CDR1 is KGHSH and CDR2 is LQKENI in the germline V gene. DNA of the CDR3: TGTGCCAGCTCACCCGGACAGGGAAGGGTCAATGAGCAGTTCTTC. It translates to CASSPGQGRVNEQFF.

The chain uses TRBV27 and TRBJ1-6; possible D gene TRBD1, 5 bases. CDR1 is MNHEY and CDR2 is SMNVEV in the germline V gene (reference sequence). CDR3 size: 15 residues. Trimming shortened V by 2 bases and J by 9 bases, and 14 bases separated the two germline ends. The CDR3 DNA reads TGTGCCAGCAGTTTACTTCAGGGAACCAGTTCACCCCTCCACTTT. It is translated as CASSLLQGTSSPLHF.

The rearrangement joins TRBV11-2 to TRBJ2-2; tentative D call: TRBD1 (6 bases). This CDR3 has 14 residues. Trimming removed 0 bases from V and 7 bases from J, with 9 bases in between. Germline-derived CDR1 and CDR2 are SGHAT and FQNNGV. The CDR3 bases are TGTGCCAGCAGCTTAGAAGGGGGAAGCGGGGAGCTGTTTTTT. Protein product: CASSLEGGSGELFF.